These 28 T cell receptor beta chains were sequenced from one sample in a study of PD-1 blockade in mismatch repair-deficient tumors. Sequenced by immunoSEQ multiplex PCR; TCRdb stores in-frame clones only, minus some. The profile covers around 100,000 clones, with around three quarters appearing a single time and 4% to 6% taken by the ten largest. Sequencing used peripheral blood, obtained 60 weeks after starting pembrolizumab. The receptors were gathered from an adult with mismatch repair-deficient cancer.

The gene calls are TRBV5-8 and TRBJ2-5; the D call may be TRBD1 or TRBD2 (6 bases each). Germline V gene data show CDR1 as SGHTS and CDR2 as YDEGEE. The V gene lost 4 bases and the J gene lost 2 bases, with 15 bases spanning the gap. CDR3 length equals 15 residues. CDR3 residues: CASSRDTGRQETQYF. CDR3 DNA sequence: TGTGCCAGCAGCCGCGACACAGGGAGGCAAGAGACCCAGTACTTC.

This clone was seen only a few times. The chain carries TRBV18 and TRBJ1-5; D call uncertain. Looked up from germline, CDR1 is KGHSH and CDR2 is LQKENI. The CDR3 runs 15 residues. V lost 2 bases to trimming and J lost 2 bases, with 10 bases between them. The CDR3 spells CASSPISGGNQPQHF. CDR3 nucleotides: TGTGCCAGCTCACCAATATCGGGAGGCAATCAGCCCCAGCATTTT.

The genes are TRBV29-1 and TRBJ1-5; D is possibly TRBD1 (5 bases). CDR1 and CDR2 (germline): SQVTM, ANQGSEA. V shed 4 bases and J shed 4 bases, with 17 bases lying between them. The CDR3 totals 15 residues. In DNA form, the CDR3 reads TGCAGCGTTGTCCTCCCGGGGCTTGGAAATCAGCCCCAGCATTTT. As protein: CSVVLPGLGNQPQHF.

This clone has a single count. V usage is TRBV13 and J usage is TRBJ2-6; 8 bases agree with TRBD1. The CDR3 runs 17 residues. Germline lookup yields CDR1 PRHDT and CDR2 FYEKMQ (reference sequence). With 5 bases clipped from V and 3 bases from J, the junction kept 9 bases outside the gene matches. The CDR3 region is CASSPQDRAVGANVLTF. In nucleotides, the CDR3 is TGTGCCAGCAGCCCCCAGGACAGGGCAGTTGGGGCCAACGTCCTGACTTTC.

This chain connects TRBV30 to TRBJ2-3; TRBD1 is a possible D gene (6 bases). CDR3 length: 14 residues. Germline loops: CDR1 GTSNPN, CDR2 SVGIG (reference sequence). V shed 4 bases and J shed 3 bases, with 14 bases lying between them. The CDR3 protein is CAWNQGRGTDTQYF. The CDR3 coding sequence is TGTGCCTGGAATCAGGGGCGTGGAACAGATACGCAGTATTTT.

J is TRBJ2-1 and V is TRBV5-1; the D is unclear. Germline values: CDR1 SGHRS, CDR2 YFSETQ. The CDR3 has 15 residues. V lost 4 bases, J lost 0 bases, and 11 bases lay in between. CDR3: CASSTLPSSYNEQFF. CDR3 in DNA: TGCGCCAGCAGCACACTTCCTAGCTCCTACAATGAGCAGTTCTTC. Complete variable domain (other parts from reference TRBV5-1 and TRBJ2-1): KAGVTQTPRYLIKTRGQQVTLSCSPISGHRSVSWYQQTPGQGLQFLFEYFSETQRNKGNFPGRFSGRQFSNSRSEMNVSTLELGDSALYLCASSTLPSSYNEQFFGPGTRLTVL.

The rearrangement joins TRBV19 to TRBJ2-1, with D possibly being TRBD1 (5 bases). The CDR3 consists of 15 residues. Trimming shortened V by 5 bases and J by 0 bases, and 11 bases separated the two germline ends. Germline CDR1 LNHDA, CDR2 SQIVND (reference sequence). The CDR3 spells CASSQGASSYNEQFF. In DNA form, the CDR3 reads TGTGCCAGTAGTCAGGGCGCTAGCTCCTACAATGAGCAGTTCTTC.

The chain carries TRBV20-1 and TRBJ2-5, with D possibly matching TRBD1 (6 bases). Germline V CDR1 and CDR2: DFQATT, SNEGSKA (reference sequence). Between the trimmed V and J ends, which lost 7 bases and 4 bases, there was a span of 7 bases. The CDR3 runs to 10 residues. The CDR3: CSEGGETQYF. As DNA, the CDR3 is TGCAGTGAAGGGGGAGAGACCCAGTACTTC.

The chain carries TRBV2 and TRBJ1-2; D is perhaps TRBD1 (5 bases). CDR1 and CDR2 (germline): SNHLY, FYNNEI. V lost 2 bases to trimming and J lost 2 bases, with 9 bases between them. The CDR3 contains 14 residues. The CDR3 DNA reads TGTGCCAGCAGTGAAATGTCAGGGAACTATGGCTACACCTTC. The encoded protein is CASSEMSGNYGYTF. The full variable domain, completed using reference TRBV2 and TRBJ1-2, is EPEVTQTPSHQVTQMGQEVILRCVPISNHLYFYWYRQILGQKVEFLVSFYNNEISEKSEIFDDQFSVERPDGSNFTLKIRSTKLEDSAMYFCASSEMSGNYGYTFGSGTRLTVV.

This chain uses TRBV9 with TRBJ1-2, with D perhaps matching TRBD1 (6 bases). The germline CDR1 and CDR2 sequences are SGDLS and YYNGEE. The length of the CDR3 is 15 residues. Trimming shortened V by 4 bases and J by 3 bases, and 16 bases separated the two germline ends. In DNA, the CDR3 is TGTGCCAGCAGCAAACTAGGACAGACCGACTATGGCTACACCTTC. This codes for CASSKLGQTDYGYTF.

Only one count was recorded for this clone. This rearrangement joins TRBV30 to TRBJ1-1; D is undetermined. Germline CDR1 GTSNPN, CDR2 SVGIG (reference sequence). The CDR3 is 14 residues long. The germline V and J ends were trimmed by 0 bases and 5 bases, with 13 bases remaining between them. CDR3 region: CAWSVLNGETEAFF. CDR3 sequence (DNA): TGTGCCTGGAGTGTACTCAACGGGGAGACTGAAGCTTTCTTT.

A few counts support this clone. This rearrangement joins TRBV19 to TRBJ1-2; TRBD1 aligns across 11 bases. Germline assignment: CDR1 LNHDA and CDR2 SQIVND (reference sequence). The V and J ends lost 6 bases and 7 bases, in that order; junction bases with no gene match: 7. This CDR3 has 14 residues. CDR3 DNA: TGTGCCAGTAGATCTGGACAGGGGGCGGGTGGCTACACCTTC. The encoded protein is CASRSGQGAGGYTF.

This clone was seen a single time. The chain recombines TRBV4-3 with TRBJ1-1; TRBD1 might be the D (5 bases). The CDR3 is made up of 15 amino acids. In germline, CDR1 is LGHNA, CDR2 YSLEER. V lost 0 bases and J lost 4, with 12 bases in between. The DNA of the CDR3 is TGCGCCAGCAGCCAAGATTCGTGGGGGAGCACTGAAGCTTTCTTT. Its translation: CASSQDSWGSTEAFF.

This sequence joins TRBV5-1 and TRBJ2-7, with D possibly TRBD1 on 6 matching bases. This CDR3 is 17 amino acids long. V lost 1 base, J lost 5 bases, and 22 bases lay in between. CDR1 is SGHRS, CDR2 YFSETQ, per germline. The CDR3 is CASSLIPDHRVSDEQYF. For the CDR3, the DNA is TGCGCCAGCAGCTTGATTCCCGACCACAGGGTCAGCGACGAGCAGTACTTC.

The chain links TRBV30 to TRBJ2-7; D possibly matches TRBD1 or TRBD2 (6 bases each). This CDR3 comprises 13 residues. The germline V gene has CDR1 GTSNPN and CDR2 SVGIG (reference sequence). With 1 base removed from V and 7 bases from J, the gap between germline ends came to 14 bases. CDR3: CAWSGGWGAEQYF. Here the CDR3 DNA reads TGTGCCTGGAGTGGGGGGTGGGGGGCTGAGCAGTACTTC.

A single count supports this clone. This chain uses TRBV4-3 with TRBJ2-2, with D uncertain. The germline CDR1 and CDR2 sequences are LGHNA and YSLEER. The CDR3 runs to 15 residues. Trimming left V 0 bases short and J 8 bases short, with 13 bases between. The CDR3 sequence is CASSQETAFRGELFF. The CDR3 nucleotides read TGCGCCAGCAGCCAAGAAACCGCGTTTAGGGGGGAGCTGTTTTTT.

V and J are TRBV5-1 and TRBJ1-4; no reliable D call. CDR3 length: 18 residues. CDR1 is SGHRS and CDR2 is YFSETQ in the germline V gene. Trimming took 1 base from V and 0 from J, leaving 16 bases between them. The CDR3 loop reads CASSLTPISFSTNEKLFF. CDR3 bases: TGCGCCAGCAGCTTGACACCCATTTCCTTTTCAACTAATGAAAAACTGTTTTTT.

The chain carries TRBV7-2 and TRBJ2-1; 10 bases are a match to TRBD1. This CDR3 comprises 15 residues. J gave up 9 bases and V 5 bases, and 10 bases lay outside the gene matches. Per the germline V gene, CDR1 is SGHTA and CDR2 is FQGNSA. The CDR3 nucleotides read TGTGCCAGCAGCCCGGCCGGGACAGGGGTCCGTGAGCAGTTCTTC. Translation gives CASSPAGTGVREQFF.

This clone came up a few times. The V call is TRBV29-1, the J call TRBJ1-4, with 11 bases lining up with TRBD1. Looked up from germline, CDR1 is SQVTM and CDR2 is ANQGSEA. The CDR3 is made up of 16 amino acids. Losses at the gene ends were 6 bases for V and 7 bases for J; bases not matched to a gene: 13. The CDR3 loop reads CSVRGTGGIGAEKLFF. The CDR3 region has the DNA TGCAGCGTCAGAGGGACAGGGGGTATCGGGGCTGAAAAACTGTTTTTT.

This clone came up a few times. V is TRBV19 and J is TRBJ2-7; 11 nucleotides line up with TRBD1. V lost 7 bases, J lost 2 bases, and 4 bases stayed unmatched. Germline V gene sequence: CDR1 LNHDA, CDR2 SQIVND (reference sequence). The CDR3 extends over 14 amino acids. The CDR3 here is CASTPGQGAYEQYF. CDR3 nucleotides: TGTGCCAGTACCCCGGGACAGGGGGCCTACGAGCAGTACTTC.

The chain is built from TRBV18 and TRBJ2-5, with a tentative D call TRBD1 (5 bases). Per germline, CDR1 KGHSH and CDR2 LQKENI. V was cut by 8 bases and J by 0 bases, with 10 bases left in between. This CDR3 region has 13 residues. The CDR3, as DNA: TGTGCCAGCACCGACAGAAACCAAGAGACCCAGTACTTC. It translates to CASTDRNQETQYF.

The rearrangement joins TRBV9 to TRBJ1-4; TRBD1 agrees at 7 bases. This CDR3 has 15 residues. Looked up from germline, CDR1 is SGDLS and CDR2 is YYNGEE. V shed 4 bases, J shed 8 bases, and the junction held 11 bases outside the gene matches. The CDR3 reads CASSTSTGREEKLFF. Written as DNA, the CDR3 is TGTGCCAGCAGCACTTCGACAGGGCGAGAGGAAAAACTGTTTTTT. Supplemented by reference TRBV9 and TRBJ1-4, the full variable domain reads DSGVTQTPKHLITATGQRVTLRCSPRSGDLSVYWYQQSLDQGLQFLIQYYNGEERAKGNILERFSAQQFPDLHSELNLSSLELGDSALYFCASSTSTGREEKLFFGSGTQLSVL.

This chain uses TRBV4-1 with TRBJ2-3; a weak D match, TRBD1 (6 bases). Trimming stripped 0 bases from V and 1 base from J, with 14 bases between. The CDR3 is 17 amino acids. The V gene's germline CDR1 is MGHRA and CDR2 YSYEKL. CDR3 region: CASSQDLVSGGTDTQYF. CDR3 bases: TGCGCCAGCAGCCAAGATTTGGTTTCAGGGGGCACAGATACGCAGTATTTT.

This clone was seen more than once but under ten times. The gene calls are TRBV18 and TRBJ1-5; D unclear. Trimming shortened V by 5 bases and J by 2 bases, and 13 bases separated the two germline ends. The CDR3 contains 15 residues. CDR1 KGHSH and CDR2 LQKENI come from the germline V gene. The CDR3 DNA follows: TGTGCCAGCTCATCCGACACCTATGGCAATCAGCCCCAGCATTTT. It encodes CASSSDTYGNQPQHF.

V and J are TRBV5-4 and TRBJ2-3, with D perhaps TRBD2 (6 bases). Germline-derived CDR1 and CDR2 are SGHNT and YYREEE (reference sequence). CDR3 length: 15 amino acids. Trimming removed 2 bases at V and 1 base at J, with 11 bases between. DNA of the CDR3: TGTGCCAGCAGCTTCGGGGGTAGCGGCACAGATACGCAGTATTTT. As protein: CASSFGGSGTDTQYF. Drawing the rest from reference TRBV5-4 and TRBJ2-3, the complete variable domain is ETGVTQSPTHLIKTRGQQVTLRCSSQSGHNTVSWYQQALGQGPQFIFQYYREEENGRGNFPPRFSGLQFPNYSSELNVNALELDDSALYLCASSFGGSGTDTQYFGPGTRLTVL.

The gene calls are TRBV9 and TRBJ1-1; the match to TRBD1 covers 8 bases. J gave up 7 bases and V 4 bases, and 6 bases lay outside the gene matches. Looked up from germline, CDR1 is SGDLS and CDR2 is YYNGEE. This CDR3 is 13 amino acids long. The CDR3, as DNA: TGTGCCAGCAGCAAGCGGACAGGGCATGAAGCTTTCTTT. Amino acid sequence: CASSKRTGHEAFF.

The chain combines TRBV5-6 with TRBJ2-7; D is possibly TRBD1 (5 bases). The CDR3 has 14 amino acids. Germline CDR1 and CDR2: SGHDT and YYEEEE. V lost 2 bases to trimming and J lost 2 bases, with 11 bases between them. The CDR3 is CASSFHRLPYEQYF. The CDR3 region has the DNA TGTGCCAGCAGCTTCCACAGGTTACCCTACGAGCAGTACTTC. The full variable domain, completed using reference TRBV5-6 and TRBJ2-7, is DAGVTQSPTHLIKTRGQQVTLRCSPKSGHDTVSWYQQALGQGPQFIFQYYEEEERQRGNFPDRFSGHQFPNYSSELNVNALLLGDSALYLCASSFHRLPYEQYFGPGTRLTVT.

CDR3 coding DNA: TGTGCCAGCAGTTTATACAGGGGGCCGAACGAGCAGTACTTC. It codes for CASSLYRGPNEQYF. This chain joins TRBV27 and TRBJ2-7, with 9 bases aligning to TRBD1. Germline CDR1 is MNHEY and CDR2 is SMNVEV (reference sequence). J was trimmed by 5 bases and V by 1 base; bases with no gene match: 3. This CDR3 spans 14 amino acids.